The 18 T cell receptor beta chains in this list originate from one sample, sequenced in a study of T cells in localized non-small cell lung cancer. Data came from immunoSEQ multiplex PCR; TCRdb stores just in-frame clones and leaves some out. The repertoire has tens of thousands of clones, 82% of them found once; the top ten carry around 4.1%. The specimen was peripheral blood, collected before any cancer treatment. Source of these receptors: a woman aged 35 to 69 with stage I lung adenocarcinoma.

This CDR3 is CASRRTGQSREAFF. DNA of the CDR3: TGTGCCAGCAGGAGAACTGGGCAGTCGAGGGAAGCTTTCTTT. The chain uses TRBV11-3 and TRBJ1-1, with no clear D. Trimming stripped 6 bases from V and 8 bases from J, with 19 bases between. Germline assignment: CDR1 SGHNT and CDR2 YENEEA. The CDR3 covers 14 residues.

The V gene is TRBV29-1, the J gene TRBJ1-2; TRBD1 aligns across 7 bases. With V trimmed by 6 bases and J by 4 bases, 11 bases remained unmatched. The V gene's germline CDR1 is SQVTM and CDR2 ANQGSEA. This CDR3 comprises 14 residues. The CDR3 region has the DNA TGCAGCGTACGCCACAGGGGATCTGTCTATGGCTACACCTTC. As protein: CSVRHRGSVYGYTF.

This clone was counted between two and nine times. The CDR3 loop is CASSLVGNQPQHF. The CDR3 coding sequence is TGTGCCAGCAGCTTGGTTGGGAATCAGCCCCAGCATTTT. The chain recombines TRBV5-4 with TRBJ1-5; D is uncertain. The V end lost 0 bases, the J end lost 4 bases, and 5 bases lay between the germline ends. The CDR3 runs 13 residues. Germline V lookup: CDR1 SGHNT, CDR2 YYREEE (reference sequence).

The V gene is TRBV5-1, the J gene TRBJ2-3; D unclear. Trimming shortened V by 0 bases and J by 4 bases, and 12 bases separated the two germline ends. From germline, CDR1 is SGHRS and CDR2 YFSETQ. CDR3 length: 15 amino acids. DNA for the CDR3: TGCGCCAGCAGCTTGGGCGGTCCTGCCTCAGATACGCAGTATTTT. Protein: CASSLGGPASDTQYF. Full variable domain (outside the CDR3, taken from reference TRBV5-1 and TRBJ2-3): KAGVTQTPRYLIKTRGQQVTLSCSPISGHRSVSWYQQTPGQGLQFLFEYFSETQRNKGNFPGRFSGRQFSNSRSEMNVSTLELGDSALYLCASSLGGPASDTQYFGPGTRLTVL.

This chain links TRBV11-2 with TRBJ1-4, with D unclear. V was clipped by 2 bases and J by 4 bases, with 11 bases between them. The length of the CDR3 is 15 residues. Looked up from germline, CDR1 is SGHAT and CDR2 is FQNNGV. The CDR3 DNA follows: TGTGCCAGCAGCTTACTCGGGGTCGGTAATGAAAAACTGTTTTTT. This translates into CASSLLGVGNEKLFF.

This clone appeared a single time. CDR3 in amino acids: CASSWARTGELFF. Here the CDR3 DNA reads TGTGCCAGCAGCTGGGCCCGGACCGGGGAGCTGTTTTTT. The chain links TRBV5-6 to TRBJ2-2, with unresolved D. The germline gives CDR1 SGHDT, CDR2 YYEEEE. The CDR3 spans 13 residues. Trimming took off 3 bases at V and 5 bases at J, with 8 bases between the two ends.

The V call is TRBV7-2, the J call TRBJ1-4; D may be TRBD1 (5 bases). Germline V gene sequence: CDR1 SGHTA, CDR2 FQGNSA. The CDR3 runs to 14 residues. V was clipped by 3 bases and J by 5 bases, with 10 bases between them. The CDR3 loop is CASSLRGVNEKLFF. As DNA, the CDR3 is TGTGCCAGCAGCTTGAGAGGGGTAAATGAAAAACTGTTTTTT.

The chain has TRBV10-3 and TRBJ1-6; no firm D call. V was pared by 6 bases and J by 7 bases, with 10 bases between. Germline CDR1 is ENHRY and CDR2 is SYGVKD. This CDR3 spans 13 amino acids. Here the CDR3 DNA reads TGTGCCATCAGCCCGGTAGACAATTCACCCCTCCACTTT. Translating it yields CAISPVDNSPLHF.

The CDR3 sequence is CASSVLDTSYGYTF. DNA of the CDR3: TGTGCCAGCAGCGTACTAGACACTTCCTATGGCTACACCTTC. V gene TRBV9 combines with J gene TRBJ1-2; D unresolved. This CDR3 has 14 residues. V lost 1 base, J lost 4 bases, and 11 bases lay in between. Germline V gene lookup returns CDR1 SGDLS and CDR2 YYNGEE.

This clone occurred a few times. This chain connects TRBV29-1 to TRBJ1-2; D is ambiguous. The germline V and J ends were trimmed by 8 bases and 8 bases, with 12 bases remaining between them. Per the germline V gene, CDR1 is SQVTM and CDR2 is ANQGSEA. The CDR3 spans 10 residues. This CDR3 reads CSTWEVGYTF. The DNA of the CDR3 is TGCAGCACTTGGGAGGTCGGCTACACCTTC.

The chain has TRBV7-2 and TRBJ2-7, with D tentatively TRBD1 or TRBD2 (5 bases each). V was clipped by 0 bases and J by 2 bases, with 8 bases between them. Germline V gene data show CDR1 as SGHTA and CDR2 as FQGNSA. This CDR3 region has 14 residues. CDR3 sequence (DNA): TGTGCCAGCAGCTTAGCGCAGGGACCCTACGAGCAGTACTTC. It codes for CASSLAQGPYEQYF.

This clone has just a few counts. The J gene is TRBJ1-3, the V gene TRBV7-9; D ambiguous. CDR1 is SEHNR, CDR2 FQNEAQ, per germline (reference sequence). V was shortened by 1 base and J by 0 bases, with 4 bases between the two germline ends. There are 14 residues in the CDR3. CDR3 protein: CASSLDNSGNTIYF. CDR3 in DNA: TGTGCCAGCAGCTTAGACAACTCTGGAAACACCATATATTTT.

The sample holds one count of this clone. The chain is built from TRBV9 and TRBJ2-3; a possible D gene is TRBD2 (5 bases). V was clipped by 0 bases and J by 2 bases, with 10 bases between them. The CDR3 spans 15 residues. Germline lookup yields CDR1 SGDLS and CDR2 YYNGEE. Here the CDR3 reads CASSVVGVPTDTQYF. The CDR3 nucleotides are TGTGCCAGCAGCGTAGTCGGGGTACCCACAGATACGCAGTATTTT. Full variable domain (missing parts from reference TRBV9 and TRBJ2-3): DSGVTQTPKHLITATGQRVTLRCSPRSGDLSVYWYQQSLDQGLQFLIQYYNGEERAKGNILERFSAQQFPDLHSELNLSSLELGDSALYFCASSVVGVPTDTQYFGPGTRLTVL.

CDR3 sequence reads: CASSSFGQGGNTEAFF. In DNA, the CDR3 is TGTGCCAGCAGCTCATTCGGACAGGGTGGGAACACTGAAGCTTTCTTT. The chain couples TRBV11-3 to TRBJ1-1, with 8 bases fitting TRBD1. Unmatched junction bases numbered 8, after V lost 4 bases and J lost 1 base. This CDR3 region has 16 residues. CDR1 and CDR2 from the germline V gene are SGHNT and YENEEA.

V is TRBV18 and J is TRBJ1-1; D is uncertain. CDR1 KGHSH and CDR2 LQKENI come from the germline V gene. The CDR3 spans 15 residues. Trimming stripped 6 bases from V and 0 bases from J, with 14 bases between. The CDR3 reads CASSLEGIMNTEAFF. CDR3 nucleotide sequence: TGTGCCAGCTCCCTCGAGGGAATCATGAACACTGAAGCTTTCTTT.

The V call is TRBV14, the J call TRBJ2-3; D might be TRBD2 (6 bases). V gave up 1 base and J gave up 4 bases, with 9 bases separating them. The CDR3 has 14 amino acids. The germline V gene has CDR1 SGHDN and CDR2 FVKESK. The CDR3 DNA reads TGTGCCAGCAGCCAAGGCGGAGGGGCAGATACGCAGTATTTT. Its protein product is CASSQGGGADTQYF.

This sequence joins TRBV5-1 and TRBJ1-1; 7 positions match TRBD1. V trimming: 7 bases; J trimming: 4 bases; junction bases outside the gene matches: 4. The CDR3 is 12 residues long. Per germline, CDR1 SGHRS and CDR2 YFSETQ. CDR3 bases: TGCGCCAGCGGTACAGGGGCCACTGAAGCTTTCTTT. It encodes CASGTGATEAFF.

This clone was observed a handful of times. The chain employs TRBV4-3 and TRBJ2-3; TRBD2 is a possible D gene (5 bases). Per germline, CDR1 LGHNA and CDR2 YSLEER. Trimming removed 4 bases from V and 4 bases from J, with 15 bases in between. This CDR3 is built from 15 residues. The CDR3 loop is CASSLSRRASDTQYF. CDR3 bases: TGCGCCAGCAGCCTATCCCGGCGGGCTTCAGATACGCAGTATTTT.